A single sample is the source of the 2 T cell receptor beta chains below, sequenced in a study of blood T cell repertoires in COVID-19. Using immunoSEQ multiplex PCR, the repertoire was profiled, and TCRdb retains in-frame clones only, with some absent. Here the sample spans roughly 100,000 clones, roughly 87% being singletons. Sample: peripheral blood. The receptors were gathered from a man aged 45 to 65 in a cohort sampled during active COVID-19.

The rearrangement joins TRBV3-1 (or the pseudogene TRBV3-2) to TRBJ2-3; 13 bases are a match to TRBD2. The CDR3 is made up of 19 amino acids. With 0 bases clipped from V and 6 bases from J, the junction kept 12 bases outside the gene matches. Looked up from germline, CDR1 is LGHDT and CDR2 is YNNKEL (reference sequence). CDR3 region: CASSQDQGLAGPARDTQYF. The CDR3 DNA follows: TGTGCCAGCAGCCAAGACCAGGGACTAGCGGGGCCCGCCCGCGATACGCAGTATTTT.

V is TRBV6-2 or TRBV6-3 and J is TRBJ1-3; D ambiguous. This CDR3 has 14 residues. CDR1 is MNHEY and CDR2 is SVGEGT in the germline V gene. V lost 6 bases, J lost 0 bases, and 9 bases lay in between. This chain's CDR3 is CASRYTSSGNTIYF. CDR3 nucleotides: TGTGCCAGCAGATACACATCCTCTGGAAACACCATATATTTT.